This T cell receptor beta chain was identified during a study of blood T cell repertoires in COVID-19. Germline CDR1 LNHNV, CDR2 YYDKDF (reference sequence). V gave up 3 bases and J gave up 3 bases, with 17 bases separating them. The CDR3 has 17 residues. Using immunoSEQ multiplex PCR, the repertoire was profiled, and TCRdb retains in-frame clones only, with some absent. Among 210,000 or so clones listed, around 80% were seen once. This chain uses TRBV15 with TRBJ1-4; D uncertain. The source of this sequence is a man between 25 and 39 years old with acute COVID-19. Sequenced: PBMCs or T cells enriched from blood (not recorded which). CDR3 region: CATSRPLGLRPNEKLFF. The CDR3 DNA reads TGTGCCACCAGCAGGCCTCTCGGACTCCGTCCTAATGAAAAACTGTTTTTT.